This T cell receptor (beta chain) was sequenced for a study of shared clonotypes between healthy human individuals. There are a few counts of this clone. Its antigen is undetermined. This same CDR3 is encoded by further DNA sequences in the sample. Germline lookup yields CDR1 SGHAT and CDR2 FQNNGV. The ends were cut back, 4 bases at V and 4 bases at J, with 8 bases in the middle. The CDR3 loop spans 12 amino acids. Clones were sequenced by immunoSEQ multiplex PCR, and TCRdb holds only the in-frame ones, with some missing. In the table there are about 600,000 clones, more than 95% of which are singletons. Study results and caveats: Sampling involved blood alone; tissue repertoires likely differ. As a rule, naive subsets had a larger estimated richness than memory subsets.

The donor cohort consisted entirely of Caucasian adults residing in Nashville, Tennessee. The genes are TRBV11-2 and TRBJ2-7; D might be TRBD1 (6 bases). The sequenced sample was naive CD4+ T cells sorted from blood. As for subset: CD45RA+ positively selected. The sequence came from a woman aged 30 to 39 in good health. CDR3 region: CASSSQGYEQYF. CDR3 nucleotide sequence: TGTGCCAGCAGCTCACAGGGATACGAGCAGTACTTC.